One sample yielded the 23 T cell receptor beta chains listed below, sequenced in a study of blood T cell repertoires in COVID-19. Sequenced by immunoSEQ multiplex PCR; TCRdb stores in-frame clones only, minus some. The sample lists approximately 68,000 clones, more than 75% occurring once. The sample consisted of peripheral blood. Every receptor here comes from a human donor in a cohort sampled during active COVID-19.

The J gene is TRBJ1-3, the V gene TRBV9, with 8 bases fitting TRBD1. The CDR3 is 14 amino acids. Per germline, CDR1 SGDLS and CDR2 YYNGEE. V dropped 7 bases and J dropped 4; count of bases not matched to a gene: 7. CDR3 bases: TGTGCCAGCCGGGGACAGGCAGTAGGAAACACCATATATTTT. It yields the protein CASRGQAVGNTIYF.

This chain joins TRBV6-1 and TRBJ1-2, with D uncertain. Germline CDR1 and CDR2: MNHNS and SASEGT. Between the trimmed V and J ends, which lost 2 bases and 8 bases, there was a span of 15 bases. The CDR3 is made up of 14 amino acids. CDR3 nucleotides: TGTGCCAGCAGTGAAAGGGCGGTGAGAGGGGGCTACACCTTC. Its translation: CASSERAVRGGYTF.

V usage is TRBV4-1 and J usage is TRBJ2-3; D is perhaps TRBD2 (6 bases). In germline, CDR1 is MGHRA, CDR2 YSYEKL. Trimming left V 2 bases short and J 5 bases short, with 23 bases between. CDR3 size: 18 residues. The CDR3 DNA follows: TGCGCCAGCAGCCAATTCCCTACGGGGCTAGCGTCCCAAGATACGCAGTATTTT. This codes for CASSQFPTGLASQDTQYF.

The V call is TRBV5-1, the J call TRBJ2-5, with D perhaps matching TRBD1 (7 bases). V gave up 4 bases and J gave up 3 bases, with 19 bases separating them. Germline CDR1 and CDR2: SGHRS and YFSETQ. CDR3 size: 16 residues. The CDR3 region has the DNA TGCGCCAGCAGCCTGGAGGGACAGAGGGGGAAAGAGACCCAGTACTTC. It codes for CASSLEGQRGKETQYF. Full variable domain (missing parts from reference TRBV5-1 and TRBJ2-5): KAGVTQTPRYLIKTRGQQVTLSCSPISGHRSVSWYQQTPGQGLQFLFEYFSETQRNKGNFPGRFSGRQFSNSRSEMNVSTLELGDSALYLCASSLEGQRGKETQYFGPGTRLLVL.

About this clone itself: Other nucleotide sequences in the sample specify the same CDR3. V usage is TRBV6-2 or TRBV6-3 and J usage is TRBJ2-2; 9 nucleotides match TRBD2. The length of the CDR3 is 17 residues. Trimming took 6 bases from V and 7 from J; bases not matched to a gene: 15. From germline, CDR1 is MNHEY and CDR2 SVGEGT. The CDR3 DNA reads as TGTGCCAGCAGCTCTGAAGGGGGCGGGGGGGCCGGCGGGGAGCTGTTTTTT. This encodes CASSSEGGGGAGGELFF.

This clone has just a few counts. The chain recombines TRBV3-1 (or the pseudogene TRBV3-2) with TRBJ1-4, with 10 bases fitting TRBD1. The CDR3 is 14 amino acids. The germline V gene has CDR1 LGHDT and CDR2 YNNKEL (reference sequence). The V segment lost 6 bases and the J segment 8 bases; nucleotides outside the gene matches: 6. CDR3 DNA: TGTGCCAGCAGTCCGACAGGGGGCGGAGAAAAACTGTTTTTT. Its protein product is CASSPTGGGEKLFF.

The chain has TRBV2 and TRBJ1-5; 8 bases map to TRBD1. This CDR3 is built from 14 residues. V dropped 4 bases and J dropped 4; count of bases not matched to a gene: 3. CDR1 is SNHLY and CDR2 is FYNNEI in the germline V gene. CDR3 residues: CASSGTGKNQPQHF. The CDR3 DNA sequence: TGTGCCAGCAGTGGGACAGGGAAAAATCAGCCCCAGCATTTT.

This rearrangement joins TRBV19 to TRBJ1-2, with 8 bases fitting TRBD1. With V trimmed by 6 bases and J by 4 bases, 4 bases remained unmatched. The CDR3 consists of 13 residues. The V gene's germline CDR1 is LNHDA and CDR2 SQIVND (reference sequence). CDR3 DNA: TGTGCCAGTAGCAGGGGGCGCAGCTATGGCTACACCTTC. It codes for CASSRGRSYGYTF.

The rearrangement uses TRBV7-2 and TRBJ2-7; possibly TRBD2 for D (6 bases). The CDR3 has 14 residues. Trimming cost V 5 bases and J 2 bases, with 13 bases left between them. Germline V gene sequence: CDR1 SGHTA, CDR2 FQGNSA. This CDR3 reads CASSLGPGAYEQYF. As DNA, the CDR3 is TGTGCCAGCAGCCTGGGACCGGGGGCCTACGAGCAGTACTTC.

CDR3 DNA sequence: TGCGCCAGCAGCTTGGGACAGGGGGCAAGGGAGACCCAGTACTTC. Encoded protein: CASSLGQGARETQYF. This chain connects TRBV5-1 to TRBJ2-5; 10 nucleotides align to TRBD1. This CDR3 spans 15 amino acids. V lost 0 bases and J lost 5; bases outside the gene matches: 4. Germline CDR1 is SGHRS and CDR2 is YFSETQ.

This rearrangement joins TRBV5-1 to TRBJ2-1; D is ambiguous. Germline V lookup: CDR1 SGHRS, CDR2 YFSETQ. The CDR3 length is 13 residues. V lost 4 bases and J lost 6, with 11 bases in between. The CDR3 region is CASSPRYSNEQFF. CDR3 in DNA: TGCGCCAGCAGCCCGCGGTACTCCAATGAGCAGTTCTTC.

This chain links TRBV6-6 with TRBJ2-5; 12 bases line up with TRBD1. This CDR3 has 14 amino acids. The J segment lost 5 bases and the V segment lost 10 bases, leaving 8 bases of the junction unmatched. Germline V gene data show CDR1 as MNHNY and CDR2 as SVGAGI (reference sequence). The CDR3 nucleotides read TGTGCCACTCGCGGGACAGGGGGCGGGGAGACCCAGTACTTC. It codes for CATRGTGGGETQYF.

This clone was observed a single time. The chain is built from TRBV9 and TRBJ1-1, with a tentative D call TRBD1 (5 bases). The CDR3 runs 14 residues. Germline lookup yields CDR1 SGDLS and CDR2 YYNGEE. V lost 4 bases and J 4 bases, leaving 14 bases between the germline ends. CDR3 in DNA: TGTGCCAGCAGCCCGATGGGGGAGGGCACTGAAGCTTTCTTT. As protein: CASSPMGEGTEAFF.

The V and J genes are TRBV6-5 and TRBJ2-7; D is unresolved. The germline V gene has CDR1 MNHEY and CDR2 SVGAGI. V was shortened by 5 bases and J by 0 bases, with 14 bases between the two germline ends. The CDR3 extends over 15 amino acids. This CDR3 reads CASSPSGLNSYEQYF. The CDR3 DNA follows: TGTGCCAGCAGTCCCTCCGGTCTTAACTCCTACGAGCAGTACTTC.

As concerns this clone: Other DNA sequences of this sample code for an identical CDR3. CDR3 in amino acids: CASSFGGQPQHF. The DNA of the CDR3 is TGTGCCAGCAGTTTTGGGGGGCAGCCCCAGCATTTT. The chain employs TRBV12-3 or TRBV12-4 and TRBJ1-5; tentatively, D is TRBD1 (5 bases). The CDR3 has 12 amino acids. The V end lost 3 bases, the J end lost 7 bases, and 7 bases lay between the germline ends.

This clone was seen once. This chain uses TRBV19 with TRBJ1-4; D not resolved. Trimming took 7 bases from V and 8 from J, leaving 17 bases between them. This CDR3 comprises 14 residues. Germline V lookup: CDR1 LNHDA, CDR2 SQIVND (reference sequence). CDR3 region: CASTHLAGEEKLFF. As DNA, the CDR3 is TGTGCCAGTACCCACCTAGCCGGGGAAGAAAAACTGTTTTTT.

This clone showed up just a few times. The chain has TRBV6-6 and TRBJ1-5; 7 nucleotides agree with TRBD1. Germline V gene sequence: CDR1 MNHNY, CDR2 SVGAGI (reference sequence). The CDR3 has 13 residues. The trim removed 8 bases at V and 4 bases at J, leaving 5 bases unmatched. CDR3 coding DNA: TGTGCCAGCCAGGGGGGCCCGAATCAGCCCCAGCATTTT. This codes for CASQGGPNQPQHF.

CDR3 nucleotides: TGCGCCAGCAGCCAAGGGACTAGCGTCACAGATACGCAGTATTTT. Translated, it gives CASSQGTSVTDTQYF. The chain carries TRBV4-1 and TRBJ2-3; 9 nucleotides line up with TRBD2. This CDR3 has 15 amino acids. V lost 1 base to trimming and J lost 2 bases; unmatched junction nucleotides: 1. Germline V gene data show CDR1 as MGHRA and CDR2 as YSYEKL.

This clone was seen more than once but under ten times. This chain joins TRBV4-2 and TRBJ1-6; the D gene is possibly TRBD1 (5 bases). The V gene lost 2 bases and the J gene lost 10 bases, with 12 bases spanning the gap. This CDR3 is 14 amino acids long. Germline V lookup: CDR1 LGHNA, CDR2 YNFKEQ. CDR3 DNA: TGTGCCAGCAGCCAATCACCCCGGGGGTCACCCCTCCACTTT. Encoded protein: CASSQSPRGSPLHF.

The chain joins TRBV5-1 to TRBJ2-2; 9 positions match TRBD1. Trimming took 4 bases from V and 2 from J; bases not matched to a gene: 6. This CDR3 spans 16 amino acids. Germline CDR1 reads SGHRS; CDR2 reads YFSETQ. CDR3 loop: CASSARTGVNTGELFF. The CDR3 region has the DNA TGCGCCAGCAGCGCACGGACAGGGGTTAACACCGGGGAGCTGTTTTTT. Filled out from reference TRBV5-1 and TRBJ2-2, the complete variable domain reads KAGVTQTPRYLIKTRGQQVTLSCSPISGHRSVSWYQQTPGQGLQFLFEYFSETQRNKGNFPGRFSGRQFSNSRSEMNVSTLELGDSALYLCASSARTGVNTGELFFGEGSRLTVL.

This rearrangement joins TRBV30 to TRBJ2-2; D gene ambiguous. V was shortened by 2 bases and J by 4 bases, with 8 bases between the two germline ends. This CDR3 is 13 amino acids long. The germline gives CDR1 GTSNPN, CDR2 SVGIG (reference sequence). The CDR3 sequence: CAWSRVSTGELFF. DNA of the CDR3: TGTGCCTGGAGTCGTGTGAGCACCGGGGAGCTGTTTTTT.

This chain joins TRBV12-5 and TRBJ1-2, with 7 bases that match TRBD1. Germline CDR1 reads LGHNT; CDR2 reads FRNRAP. The CDR3 extends over 14 amino acids. The ends lost 1 base at V and 6 bases at J; junction bases unmatched: 5. CDR3 DNA: TGTGCTAGTGGTTTGGGAGGGGGCATCGATGGCTACACCTTC. Translated: CASGLGGGIDGYTF.

This clone has more than one count but fewer than ten. V and J are TRBV12-3 or TRBV12-4 and TRBJ2-7; possible D gene TRBD1, 5 bases. Deletions cut 3 bases from V and 5 bases from J, with 8 bases between. The CDR3 covers 12 residues. This CDR3 reads CASSLVGDEQYF. The CDR3 DNA follows: TGTGCCAGCAGTTTGGTAGGGGACGAGCAGTACTTC.